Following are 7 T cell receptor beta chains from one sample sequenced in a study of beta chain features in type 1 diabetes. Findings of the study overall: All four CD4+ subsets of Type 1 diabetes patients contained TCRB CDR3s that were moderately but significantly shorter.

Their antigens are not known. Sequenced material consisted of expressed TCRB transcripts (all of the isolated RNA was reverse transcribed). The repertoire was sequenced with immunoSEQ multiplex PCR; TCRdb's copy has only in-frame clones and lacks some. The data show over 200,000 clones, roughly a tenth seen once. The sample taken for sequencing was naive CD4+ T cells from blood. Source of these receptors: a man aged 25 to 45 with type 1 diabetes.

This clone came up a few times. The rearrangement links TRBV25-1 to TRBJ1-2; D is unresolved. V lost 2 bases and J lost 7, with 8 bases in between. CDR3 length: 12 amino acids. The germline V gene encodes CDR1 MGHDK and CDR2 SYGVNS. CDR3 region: CASSETAGGYTF. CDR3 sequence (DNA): TGTGCCAGCAGTGAAACAGCGGGTGGCTACACCTTC.

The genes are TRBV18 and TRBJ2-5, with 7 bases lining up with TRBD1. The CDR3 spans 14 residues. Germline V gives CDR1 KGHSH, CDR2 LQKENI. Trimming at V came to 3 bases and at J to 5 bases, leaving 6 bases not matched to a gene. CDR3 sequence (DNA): TGTGCCAGCTCACCTTCAGGGGGAAGCGAGACCCAGTACTTC. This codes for CASSPSGGSETQYF. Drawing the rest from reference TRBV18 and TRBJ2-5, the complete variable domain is NAGVMQNPRHLVRRRGQEARLRCSPMKGHSHVYWYRQLPEEGLKFMVYLQKENIIDESGMPKERFSAEFPKEGPSILRIQQVVRGDSAAYFCASSPSGGSETQYFGPGTRLLVL.

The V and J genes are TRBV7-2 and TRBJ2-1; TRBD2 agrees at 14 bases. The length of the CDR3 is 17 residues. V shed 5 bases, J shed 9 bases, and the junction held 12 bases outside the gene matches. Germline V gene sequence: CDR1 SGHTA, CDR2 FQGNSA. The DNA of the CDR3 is TGTGCCAGCAGCCGACACAGACTAGCGGGGGGGCCGATTGAGCAGTTCTTC. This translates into CASSRHRLAGGPIEQFF.

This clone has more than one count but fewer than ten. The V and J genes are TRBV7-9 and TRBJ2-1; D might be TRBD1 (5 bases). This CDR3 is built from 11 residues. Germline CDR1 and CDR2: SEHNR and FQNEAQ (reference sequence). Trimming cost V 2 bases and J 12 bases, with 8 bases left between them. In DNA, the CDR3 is TGTGCCAGCAGCTTAAATAGGGGGCAGTTCTTC. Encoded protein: CASSLNRGQFF.

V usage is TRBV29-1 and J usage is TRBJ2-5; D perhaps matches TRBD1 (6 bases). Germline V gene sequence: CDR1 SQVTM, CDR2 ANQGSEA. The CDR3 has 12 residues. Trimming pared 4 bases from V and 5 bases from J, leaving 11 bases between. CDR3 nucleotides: TGCAGCGTTGTGGCAGGGGCGGAGACCCAGTACTTC. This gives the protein CSVVAGAETQYF. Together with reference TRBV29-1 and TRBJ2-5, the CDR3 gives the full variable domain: SAVISQKPSRDICQRGTSLTIQCQVDSQVTMMFWYRQQPGQSLTLIATANQGSEATYESGFVIDKFPISRPNLTFSTLTVSNMSPEDSSIYLCSVVAGAETQYFGPGTRLLVL.

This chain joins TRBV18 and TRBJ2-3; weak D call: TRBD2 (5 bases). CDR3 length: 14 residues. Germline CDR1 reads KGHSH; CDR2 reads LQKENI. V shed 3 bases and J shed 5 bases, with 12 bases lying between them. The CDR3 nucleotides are TGTGCCAGCTCACCTTCACTAGATGGAGATACGCAGTATTTT. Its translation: CASSPSLDGDTQYF.

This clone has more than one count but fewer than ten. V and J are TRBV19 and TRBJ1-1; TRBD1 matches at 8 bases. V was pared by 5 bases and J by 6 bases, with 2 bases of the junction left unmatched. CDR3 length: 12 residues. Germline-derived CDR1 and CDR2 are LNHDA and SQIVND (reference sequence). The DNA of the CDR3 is TGTGCCAGTAGTCGACAGGGGCCTGAAGCTTTCTTT. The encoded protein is CASSRQGPEAFF. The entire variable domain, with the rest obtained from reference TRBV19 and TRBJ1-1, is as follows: DGGITQSPKYLFRKEGQNVTLSCEQNLNHDAMYWYRQDPGQGLRLIYYSQIVNDFQKGDIAEGYSVSREKKESFPLTVTSAQKNPTAFYLCASSRQGPEAFFGQGTRLTVV.